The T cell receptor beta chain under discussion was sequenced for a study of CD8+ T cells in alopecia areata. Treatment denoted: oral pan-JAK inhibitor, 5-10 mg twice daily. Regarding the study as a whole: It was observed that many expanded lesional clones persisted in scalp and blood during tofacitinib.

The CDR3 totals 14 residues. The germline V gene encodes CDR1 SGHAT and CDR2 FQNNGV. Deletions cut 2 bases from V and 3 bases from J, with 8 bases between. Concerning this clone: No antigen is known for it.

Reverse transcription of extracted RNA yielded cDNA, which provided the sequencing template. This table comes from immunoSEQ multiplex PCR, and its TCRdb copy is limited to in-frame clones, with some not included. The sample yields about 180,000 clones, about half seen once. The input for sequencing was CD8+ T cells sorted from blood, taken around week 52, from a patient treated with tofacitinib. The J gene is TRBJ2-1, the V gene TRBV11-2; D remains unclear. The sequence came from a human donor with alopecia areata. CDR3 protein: CASSLIDNYNEQFF. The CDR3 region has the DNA TGTGCCAGCAGCTTAATAGATAACTACAATGAGCAGTTCTTC.